A selection of T cell receptor beta chains follows, all from one sample in a study of shared clonotypes between healthy human individuals. Sequenced by immunoSEQ multiplex PCR; TCRdb stores in-frame clones only, minus some. This repertoire shows about 2.2 million clones, about 92% found once; its top ten account for about 1.5%. Source material: naive CD8+ T cells from PBMCs. Receptors originate from a man aged 18 to 35 in good health. Some clones in this sample may be carry-over from other donors' samples. Each CDR3 is given with its conserved first and last residue. Fields, in order: CDR3 DNA, CDR3 protein, J gene, D gene, V gene, clone size. A D gene is named only where the DNA matches it firmly. Size tells how often a clone was seen (once, few, many) or the class of an expanded clone, and some rows leave it out.

CDR3 DNA: TGTGCCAGCAGTTTATCGCGAACAGGGGGCAGGAATGAGCAGTTCTTC; CDR3 protein: CASSLSRTGGRNEQFF; J gene: TRBJ2-1; D gene: TRBD1; V gene: TRBV27; clone size: NA
CDR3 DNA: TGTGCCAGCAGCCAAGTCAGCGGGAGGGCCTTCACCGGGGAGCTGTTTTTT; CDR3 protein: CASSQVSGRAFTGELFF; J gene: TRBJ2-2; D gene: TRBD2; V gene: TRBV14; clone size: once
CDR3 DNA: TGTGCCAGCAGCCAGGTAGCGGGGTACAATGAGCAGTTCTTC; CDR3 protein: CASSQVAGYNEQFF; J gene: TRBJ2-1; D gene: TRBD2; V gene: TRBV14; clone size: NA
CDR3 DNA: TGTGCCAGCAGTCCCAAGCTAGCGGGACTGCAGTATTTT; CDR3 protein: CASSPKLAGLQYF; J gene: TRBJ2-3; D gene: TRBD2; V gene: TRBV27; clone size: NA
CDR3 DNA: TGTGCCAGCAGCCTGGGGACAGGGTACACAGATACGCAGTATTTT; CDR3 protein: CASSLGTGYTDTQYF; J gene: TRBJ2-3; D gene: TRBD1; V gene: TRBV5-6; clone size: NA
CDR3 DNA: TGCAGCGTACGGACAGGAACGACCTACAATGAGCAGTTCTTC; CDR3 protein: CSVRTGTTYNEQFF; J gene: TRBJ2-1; D gene: TRBD1; V gene: TRBV29-1; clone size: NA
CDR3 DNA: TGTGCCAGCAGTGCCGTGGGGACAGGGGCTTACGAGCAGTACTTC; CDR3 protein: CASSAVGTGAYEQYF; J gene: TRBJ2-7; D gene: TRBD1; V gene: TRBV27; clone size: NA
CDR3 DNA: TGTGCCAGCAGCTCCCCTGGAGCGGGCCGGGGGATGGAGGAGACCCAGTACTTC; CDR3 protein: CASSSPGAGRGMEETQYF; J gene: TRBJ2-5; D gene: NA; V gene: TRBV5-6; clone size: NA
CDR3 DNA: TGTGCCATCAGTGAGGGACCGGGACAGGCGGCCTACGAGCAGTACTTC; CDR3 protein: CAISEGPGQAAYEQYF; J gene: TRBJ2-7; D gene: TRBD1; V gene: TRBV10-3; clone size: NA
CDR3 DNA: TGTGCCTGGAGAAGGGACACCTCCTACGAGCAGTACTTC; CDR3 protein: CAWRRDTSYEQYF; J gene: TRBJ2-7; D gene: NA; V gene: TRBV30; clone size: once
CDR3 DNA: TGTGCCAGTAGTATCCCCGGACAGGGAAAAGATACGCAGTATTTT; CDR3 protein: CASSIPGQGKDTQYF; J gene: TRBJ2-3; D gene: TRBD1; V gene: TRBV19; clone size: NA
CDR3 DNA: TGTGCCAGCAGTGAATGGAGGGAGTCCCCGACTCCCTACGAGCAGTACTTC; CDR3 protein: CASSEWRESPTPYEQYF; J gene: TRBJ2-7; D gene: NA; V gene: TRBV25-1; clone size: NA
CDR3 DNA: TGTGCCAGCAGTCCATCACAGGGGGCTGGGAATCAGCCCCAGCATTTT; CDR3 protein: CASSPSQGAGNQPQHF; J gene: TRBJ1-5; D gene: TRBD1; V gene: TRBV28; clone size: NA
CDR3 DNA: TGTGCCAGCAGCCCCGGGACCACCAACTATGGCTACACCTTC; CDR3 protein: CASSPGTTNYGYTF; J gene: TRBJ1-2; D gene: NA; V gene: TRBV5-4; clone size: NA
CDR3 DNA: TGCGCCAGCAGCCTGACAGGGGTTGGCTATGGCTACACCTTC; CDR3 protein: CASSLTGVGYGYTF; J gene: TRBJ1-2; D gene: TRBD1; V gene: TRBV5-1; clone size: NA
CDR3 DNA: TGCGCCAGCAGCCCGCGGGACAGGTCCTACGAGCAGTACTTC; CDR3 protein: CASSPRDRSYEQYF; J gene: TRBJ2-7; D gene: TRBD1; V gene: TRBV4-1; clone size: NA
CDR3 DNA: TGTGCCAGCAGTTTAGGCCCTGTCACAGATACGCAGTATTTT; CDR3 protein: CASSLGPVTDTQYF; J gene: TRBJ2-3; D gene: NA; V gene: TRBV27; clone size: NA
CDR3 DNA: TGTGCCAGCGCGGCTAGCGGGAGTACAGATACGCAGTATTTT; CDR3 protein: CASAASGSTDTQYF; J gene: TRBJ2-3; D gene: TRBD2; V gene: TRBV6-5; clone size: NA
CDR3 DNA: TGTGCCAGCAGCCCGACGGCGTTGTACGAGCAGTACTTC; CDR3 protein: CASSPTALYEQYF; J gene: TRBJ2-7; D gene: NA; V gene: TRBV27; clone size: NA
CDR3 DNA: TGTGCCAGCAGCTTAGGCGGGGGCCCCTACAATGAGCAGTTCTTC; CDR3 protein: CASSLGGGPYNEQFF; J gene: TRBJ2-1; D gene: NA; V gene: TRBV7-9; clone size: NA
CDR3 DNA: TGTGCCAGCAGTTTACAGGGGAAGGCCAACGTCCTGACTTTC; CDR3 protein: CASSLQGKANVLTF; J gene: TRBJ2-6; D gene: NA; V gene: TRBV27; clone size: NA
CDR3 DNA: TGTGCCAGCAGCCCTTCCGGTGTACTAGCGGGGCAAGAGACCCAGTACTTC; CDR3 protein: CASSPSGVLAGQETQYF; J gene: TRBJ2-5; D gene: TRBD2; V gene: TRBV9; clone size: NA
CDR3 DNA: TGTGCCAGCAGCGTAGCTTTGAGCGGGGAGCTGTTTTTT; CDR3 protein: CASSVALSGELFF; J gene: TRBJ2-2; D gene: NA; V gene: TRBV9; clone size: NA
CDR3 DNA: TGTGCCAGCAGCGAAGGGACTAGCGGGACCTACGAGCAGTACTTC; CDR3 protein: CASSEGTSGTYEQYF; J gene: TRBJ2-7; D gene: TRBD2; V gene: TRBV2; clone size: NA
CDR3 DNA: TGTGCCACCAGCAGAGATTGGGGCGGCCGTTCCAGCACAGATACGCAGTATTTT; CDR3 protein: CATSRDWGGRSSTDTQYF; J gene: TRBJ2-3; D gene: NA; V gene: TRBV15; clone size: once
CDR3 DNA: TGCAGCGTTGAAGATCCTGGGAACACTGAAGCTTTCTTT; CDR3 protein: CSVEDPGNTEAFF; J gene: TRBJ1-1; D gene: NA; V gene: TRBV29-1; clone size: NA
CDR3 DNA: TGCGCCAGCAGCCAAGAAGGAGGGACTAGTGGGTGGGAGCAGTACTTC; CDR3 protein: CASSQEGGTSGWEQYF; J gene: TRBJ2-7; D gene: TRBD2; V gene: TRBV4-1; clone size: NA
CDR3 DNA: TGTGCCAGCAGTTTTCGTGCAGGGTTACCAGATACGCAGTATTTT; CDR3 protein: CASSFRAGLPDTQYF; J gene: TRBJ2-3; D gene: NA; V gene: TRBV28; clone size: NA
CDR3 DNA: TGTGCCAGCAGCTTATCCCCAAGCGGGAGGGGGGAGCAGTTCTTC; CDR3 protein: CASSLSPSGRGEQFF; J gene: TRBJ2-1; D gene: TRBD2; V gene: TRBV7-3; clone size: NA
CDR3 DNA: TGTGCCAGCAGTTACAGGGGCCGACCACTCACAGATACGCAGTATTTT; CDR3 protein: CASSYRGRPLTDTQYF; J gene: TRBJ2-3; D gene: TRBD1; V gene: TRBV7-9; clone size: NA
CDR3 DNA: TGTGCCAGCAGCCCGGACAGGGCCTACGAGCAGTACTTC; CDR3 protein: CASSPDRAYEQYF; J gene: TRBJ2-7; D gene: TRBD1; V gene: TRBV27; clone size: NA
CDR3 DNA: TGTGCCTTATACAGGGGCTACGAGCAGTACTTC; CDR3 protein: CALYRGYEQYF; J gene: TRBJ2-7; D gene: TRBD1; V gene: TRBV2; clone size: NA
CDR3 DNA: TGTGCCAGCAGTTTCGGTAGCGCGTCCTACGAGCAGTACTTC; CDR3 protein: CASSFGSASYEQYF; J gene: TRBJ2-7; D gene: NA; V gene: TRBV27; clone size: NA
CDR3 DNA: TGTGCCAGCAGCTTGGGAGAAGGGAGCGAAGGCACCGGGGAGCTGTTTTTT; CDR3 protein: CASSLGEGSEGTGELFF; J gene: TRBJ2-2; D gene: NA; V gene: TRBV7-2; clone size: NA
CDR3 DNA: TGCGCCAGCAGCCAAGGATTGAGGGGACCAAGCTCCTACGAGCAGTACTTC; CDR3 protein: CASSQGLRGPSSYEQYF; J gene: TRBJ2-7; D gene: NA; V gene: TRBV4-1; clone size: few
CDR3 DNA: TGTGCCAGCAGTGAAGCTCCCGGGGCAGATACGCAGTATTTT; CDR3 protein: CASSEAPGADTQYF; J gene: TRBJ2-3; D gene: NA; V gene: TRBV6-1; clone size: NA
CDR3 DNA: TGTGCCAGCAGCTTAGATCCAGGGTTGAACTATGGCTACACCTTC; CDR3 protein: CASSLDPGLNYGYTF; J gene: TRBJ1-2; D gene: NA; V gene: TRBV7-8; clone size: NA
CDR3 DNA: TGTGCCAGCAGTCTCTATTATGGCTACACCTTC; CDR3 protein: CASSLYYGYTF; J gene: TRBJ1-2; D gene: NA; V gene: TRBV28; clone size: NA
CDR3 DNA: TGTGCCAGCAGGTCCCCGGGACAACCGTACAATGAGCAGTTCTTC; CDR3 protein: CASRSPGQPYNEQFF; J gene: TRBJ2-1; D gene: NA; V gene: TRBV27; clone size: NA
CDR3 DNA: TGTGCCAGCAGCTTAACTCTAGCGGGAGGGCCTAGCGAGCAGTACTTC; CDR3 protein: CASSLTLAGGPSEQYF; J gene: TRBJ2-7; D gene: TRBD2; V gene: TRBV7-9; clone size: NA
CDR3 DNA: TGTGCCAGCAGTTTATCGATCGGGACTGAAGCTTTCTTT; CDR3 protein: CASSLSIGTEAFF; J gene: TRBJ1-1; D gene: NA; V gene: TRBV27; clone size: NA